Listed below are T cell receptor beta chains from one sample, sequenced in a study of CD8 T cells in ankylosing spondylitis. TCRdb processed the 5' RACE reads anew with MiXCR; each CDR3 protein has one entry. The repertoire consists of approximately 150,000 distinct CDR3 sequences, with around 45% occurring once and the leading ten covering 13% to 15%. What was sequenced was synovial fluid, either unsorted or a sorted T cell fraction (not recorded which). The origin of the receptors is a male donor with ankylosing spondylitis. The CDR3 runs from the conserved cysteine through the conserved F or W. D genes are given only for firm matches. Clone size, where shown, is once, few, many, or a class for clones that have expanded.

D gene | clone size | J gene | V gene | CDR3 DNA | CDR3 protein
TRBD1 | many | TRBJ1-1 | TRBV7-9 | TGTGCCAGCAGCTTCACAGGGGGGAACACTGAAGCTTTCTTT | CASSFTGGNTEAFF
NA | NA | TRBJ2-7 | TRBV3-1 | TGTGCCAGCAGCCAAGATCCGGGTAGCTACGAGCAGTACTTC | CASSQDPGSYEQYF
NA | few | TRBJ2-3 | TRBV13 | TGTGCCAGCAGCTCTCTAGCACTTGATACGCAGTATTTT | CASSSLALDTQYF
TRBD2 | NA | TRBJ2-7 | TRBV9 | TGTGCCAGCAGCGTAGCTTGGGAGGGTAGCGAGCAGTACTTC | CASSVAWEGSEQYF
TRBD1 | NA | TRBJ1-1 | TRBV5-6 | TGTGCCAGCAGCTTGCAGGGGGCTGAAGCTTTCTTT | CASSLQGAEAFF
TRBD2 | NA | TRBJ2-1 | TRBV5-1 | TGCGCCAGTAGACTAGCGATCTACAATGAGCAGTTCTTC | CASRLAIYNEQFF
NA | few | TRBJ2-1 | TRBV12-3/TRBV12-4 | TGTGCCAGCAGTTCGCCGGATGAGCAGTTCTTC | CASSSPDEQFF
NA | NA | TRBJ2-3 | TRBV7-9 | TGTGCCAGCAGCTACCAGGGGTTGCGGCAGTATTTT | CASSYQGLRQYF
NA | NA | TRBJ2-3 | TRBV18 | TGTGCCAGCTCACCCAGGGCGCATACGCAGTATTTT | CASSPRAHTQYF
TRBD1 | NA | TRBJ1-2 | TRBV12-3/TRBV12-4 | TGTGCCAGCAGTGTTGAGACAGGGAACTATGGCTACACCTTC | CASSVETGNYGYTF
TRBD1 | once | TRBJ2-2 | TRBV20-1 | TGCAGTGCTAGGGACAGGATGAACACCGGGGAGCTGTTTTTT | CSARDRMNTGELFF
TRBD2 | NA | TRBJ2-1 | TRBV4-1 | TGCGCCAGCAGCCACCTAGCGGGGTCCTTATACAATGAGCAGTTCTTC | CASSHLAGSLYNEQFF
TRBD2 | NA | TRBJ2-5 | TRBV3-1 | TGTGCCAGCAGCCCCGCAGCTAGCGGGACTCAAGAGACCCAGTACTTC | CASSPAASGTQETQYF
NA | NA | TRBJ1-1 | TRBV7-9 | TGTGCCAGCAGCTTCCACAGGGAGTCCACTGAAGCTTTCTTT | CASSFHRESTEAFF
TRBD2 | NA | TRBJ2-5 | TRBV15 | TGTGCCACCAGCACAATCACTCTAGCGGGAGGGGAGACCCAGTACTTC | CATSTITLAGGETQYF
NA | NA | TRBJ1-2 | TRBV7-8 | TGTGCCAGCAGCTTAGCGCTGGGGGGGGGAGAGGGCTACACCTTC | CASSLALGGGEGYTF
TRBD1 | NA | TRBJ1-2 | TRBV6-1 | TGTGCCAGCGGCCGGGACAGGGCACAATTGGGTGGCTACACCTTC | CASGRDRAQLGGYTF
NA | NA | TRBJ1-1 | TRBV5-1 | TGCGCCAGCAGCTTGAGTAGGCGGGCCGAAGCGTACACTGAAGCTTTCTTT | CASSLSRRAEAYTEAFF
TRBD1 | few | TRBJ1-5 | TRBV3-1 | TGTGCCAGCAGCCCCGGGACAGGGGAACCAAATCAGCCCCAGCATTTT | CASSPGTGEPNQPQHF
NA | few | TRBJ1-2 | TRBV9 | TGTGCCAGCAGCGCCGGAATGCCGACCCCCTATGGCTACACCTTC | CASSAGMPTPYGYTF
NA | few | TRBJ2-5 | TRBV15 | TGTGCCACCAGCAGAGACCTTTTTGGGGGGGAGACCCAGTACTTC | CATSRDLFGGETQYF
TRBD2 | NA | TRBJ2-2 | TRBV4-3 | TGCGCCAGCAGCCAAGAGTTGAGTTGGCTAGCGGGAACTAACACCGGGGAGCTGTTTTTT | CASSQELSWLAGTNTGELFF
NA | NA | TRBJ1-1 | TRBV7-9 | TGTGCCAGCAGCACGGTTTTCAACACTGAAGCTTTCTTT | CASSTVFNTEAFF
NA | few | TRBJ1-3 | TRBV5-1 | TGCGCCAGCAGCCCAAATGAGGTCGGAAACACCATATATTTT | CASSPNEVGNTIYF
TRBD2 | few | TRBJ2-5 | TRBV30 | TGTGCCTGGGCGCGAGGAGAACTTCAGGGAGGGGAGACCCAGTACTTC | CAWARGELQGGETQYF
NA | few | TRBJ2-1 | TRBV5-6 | TGTGCCAGCAGCTTGGATTGGGTTGGTGATGAGCAGTTCTTC | CASSLDWVGDEQFF
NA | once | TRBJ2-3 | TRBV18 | TGTGCCAGCTCACCACAACAGGGAACTACAGATACGCAGTATTTT | CASSPQQGTTDTQYF
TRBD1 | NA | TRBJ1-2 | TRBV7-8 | TGTGCCAGCAGCCTGGGGACAGGAACGGAAGGGTATGGCTACACCTTC | CASSLGTGTEGYGYTF